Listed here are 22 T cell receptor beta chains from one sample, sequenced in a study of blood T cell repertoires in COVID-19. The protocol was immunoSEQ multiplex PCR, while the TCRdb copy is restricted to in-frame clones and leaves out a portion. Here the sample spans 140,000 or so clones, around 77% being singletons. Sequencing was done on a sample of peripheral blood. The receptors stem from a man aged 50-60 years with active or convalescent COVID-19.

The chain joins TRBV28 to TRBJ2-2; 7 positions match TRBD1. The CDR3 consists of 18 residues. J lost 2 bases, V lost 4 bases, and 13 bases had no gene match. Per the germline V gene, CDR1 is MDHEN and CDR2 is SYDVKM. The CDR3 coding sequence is TGTGCCAGCAGTTACCCCCCCCCGGGACAGCTTAACACCGGGGAGCTGTTTTTT. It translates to CASSYPPPGQLNTGELFF.

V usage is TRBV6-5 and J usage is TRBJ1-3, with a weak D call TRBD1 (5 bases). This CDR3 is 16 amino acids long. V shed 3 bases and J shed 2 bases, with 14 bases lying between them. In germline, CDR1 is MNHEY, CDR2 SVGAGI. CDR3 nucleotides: TGTGCCAGCAGTTATTCAGGGCATTCGGCTGGAAACACCATATATTTT. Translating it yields CASSYSGHSAGNTIYF.

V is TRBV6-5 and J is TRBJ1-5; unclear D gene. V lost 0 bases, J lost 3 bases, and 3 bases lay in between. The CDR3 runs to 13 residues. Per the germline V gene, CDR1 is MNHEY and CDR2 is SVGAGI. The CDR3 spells CASSYSYNQPQHF. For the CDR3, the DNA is TGTGCCAGCAGTTACTCGTACAATCAGCCCCAGCATTTT.

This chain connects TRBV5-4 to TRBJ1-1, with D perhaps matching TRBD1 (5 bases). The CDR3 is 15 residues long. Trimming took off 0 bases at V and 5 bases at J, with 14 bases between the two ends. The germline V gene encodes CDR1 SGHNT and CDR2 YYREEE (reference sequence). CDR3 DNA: TGTGCCAGCAGCTTGGTGGGACTGACGGGGACTGAAGCTTTCTTT. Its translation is CASSLVGLTGTEAFF.

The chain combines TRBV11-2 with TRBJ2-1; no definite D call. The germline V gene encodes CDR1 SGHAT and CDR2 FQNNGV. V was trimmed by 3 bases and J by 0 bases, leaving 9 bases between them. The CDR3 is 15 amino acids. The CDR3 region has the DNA TGTGCCAGCAGCTTTCCTGTTAGCTCCTACAATGAGCAGTTCTTC. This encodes CASSFPVSSYNEQFF. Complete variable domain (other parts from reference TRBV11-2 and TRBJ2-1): EAGVAQSPRYKIIEKRQSVAFWCNPISGHATLYWYQQILGQGPKLLIQFQNNGVVDDSQLPKDRFSAERLKGVDSTLKIQPAKLEDSAVYLCASSFPVSSYNEQFFGPGTRLTVL.

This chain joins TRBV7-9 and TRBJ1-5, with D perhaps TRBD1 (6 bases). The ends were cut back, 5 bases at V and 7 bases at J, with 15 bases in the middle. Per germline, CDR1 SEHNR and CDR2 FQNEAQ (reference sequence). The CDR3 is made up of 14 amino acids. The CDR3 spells CASSNQGSGQPQHF. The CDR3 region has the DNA TGTGCCAGCAGCAATCAGGGGAGTGGACAGCCCCAGCATTTT. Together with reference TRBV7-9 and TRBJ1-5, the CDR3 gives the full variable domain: DTGVSQNPRHKITKRGQNVTFRCDPISEHNRLYWYRQTLGQGPEFLTYFQNEAQLEKSRLLSDRFSAERPKGSFSTLEIQRTEQGDSAMYLCASSNQGSGQPQHFGDGTRLSIL.

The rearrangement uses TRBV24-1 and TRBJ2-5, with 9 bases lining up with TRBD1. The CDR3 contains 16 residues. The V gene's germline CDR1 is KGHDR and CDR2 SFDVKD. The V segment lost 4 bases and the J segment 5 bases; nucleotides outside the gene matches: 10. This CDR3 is CATSDRDRVGRETQYF. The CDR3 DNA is TGTGCCACCAGTGACCGGGACAGGGTGGGGCGGGAGACCCAGTACTTC.

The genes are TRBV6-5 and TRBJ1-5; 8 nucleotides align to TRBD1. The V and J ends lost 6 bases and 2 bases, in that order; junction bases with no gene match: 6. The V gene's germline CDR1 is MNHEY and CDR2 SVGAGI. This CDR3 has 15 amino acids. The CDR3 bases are TGTGCCAGCAGGGATCCGGGACAGGGCAATCAGCCCCAGCATTTT. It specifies CASRDPGQGNQPQHF.

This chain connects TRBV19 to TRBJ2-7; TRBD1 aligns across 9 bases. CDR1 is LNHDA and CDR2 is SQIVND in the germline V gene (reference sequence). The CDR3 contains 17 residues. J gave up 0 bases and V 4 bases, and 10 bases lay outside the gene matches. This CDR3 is CASSKPQGAADSYEQYF. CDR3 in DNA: TGTGCCAGTAGTAAACCACAGGGGGCGGCCGACTCCTACGAGCAGTACTTC.

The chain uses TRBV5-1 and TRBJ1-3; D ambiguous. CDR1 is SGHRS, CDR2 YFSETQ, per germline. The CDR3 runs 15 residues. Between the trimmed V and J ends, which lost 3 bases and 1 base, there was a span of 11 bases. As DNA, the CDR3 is TGCGCCAGCAGCTACAACCGAGGATCTGGAAACACCATATATTTT. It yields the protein CASSYNRGSGNTIYF.

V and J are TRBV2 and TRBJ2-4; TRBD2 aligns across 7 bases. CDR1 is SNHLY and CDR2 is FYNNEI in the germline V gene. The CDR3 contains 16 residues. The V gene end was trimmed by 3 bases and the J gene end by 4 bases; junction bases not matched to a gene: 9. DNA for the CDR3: TGTGCCAGCAGTGATTCGGGGGGTGGATTGAAAAACATTCAGTACTTC. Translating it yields CASSDSGGGLKNIQYF.

Written as DNA, the CDR3 is TGTGCCAGCAGCCAAATCGGGGATGAGCAGTTCTTC. Protein product: CASSQIGDEQFF. The chain carries TRBV4-2 and TRBJ2-1; D may be TRBD2 (5 bases). V was cut by 2 bases and J by 8 bases, with 7 bases left in between. Looked up from germline, CDR1 is LGHNA and CDR2 is YNFKEQ. The CDR3 consists of 12 residues.

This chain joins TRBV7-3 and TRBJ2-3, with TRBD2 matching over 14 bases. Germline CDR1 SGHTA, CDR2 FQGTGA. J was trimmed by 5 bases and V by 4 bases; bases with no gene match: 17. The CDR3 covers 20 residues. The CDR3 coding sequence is TGTGCCAGCAGCTCGACAGGACTAGCGGGAGGACCACGGGTTGTAGATACGCAGTATTTT. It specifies CASSSTGLAGGPRVVDTQYF.

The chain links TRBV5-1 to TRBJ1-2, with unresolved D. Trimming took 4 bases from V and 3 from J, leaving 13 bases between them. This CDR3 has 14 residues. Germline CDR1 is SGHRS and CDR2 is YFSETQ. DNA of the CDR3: TGCGCCAGCAGCCTTTCCTTACGGGACTATGGCTACACCTTC. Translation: CASSLSLRDYGYTF.

CDR3 nucleotides: TGTGCCAGCAGCAAAAGGCAAGGGGCTGACTATGGCTACACCTTC. It yields the protein CASSKRQGADYGYTF. The V call is TRBV21-1, the J call TRBJ1-2; the table's D call of TRBD1 was not tested on the DNA. TRBV21-1 is labeled a pseudogene. CDR3 size: 15 residues.

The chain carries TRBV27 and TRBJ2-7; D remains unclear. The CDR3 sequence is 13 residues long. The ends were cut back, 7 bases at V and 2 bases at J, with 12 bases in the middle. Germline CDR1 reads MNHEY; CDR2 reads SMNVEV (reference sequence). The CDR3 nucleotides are TGTGCCAGCATGGGCCTATCCGCCTACGAGCAGTACTTC. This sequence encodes CASMGLSAYEQYF.

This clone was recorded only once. The chain's CDR3 is CASSPSDTTYGYTF. CDR3 DNA sequence: TGTGCCAGCTCACCTTCTGACACGACCTATGGCTACACCTTC. The rearrangement links TRBV18 to TRBJ1-2; D gene uncertain. In germline, CDR1 is KGHSH, CDR2 LQKENI. CDR3 length equals 14 residues. V gave up 3 bases and J gave up 4 bases, with 12 bases separating them.

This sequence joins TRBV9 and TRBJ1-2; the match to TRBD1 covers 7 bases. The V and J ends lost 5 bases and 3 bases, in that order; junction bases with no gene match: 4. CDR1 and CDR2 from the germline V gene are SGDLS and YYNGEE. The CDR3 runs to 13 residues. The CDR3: CASSRTGDYGYTF. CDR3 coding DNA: TGTGCCAGCAGTCGTACAGGGGACTATGGCTACACCTTC.

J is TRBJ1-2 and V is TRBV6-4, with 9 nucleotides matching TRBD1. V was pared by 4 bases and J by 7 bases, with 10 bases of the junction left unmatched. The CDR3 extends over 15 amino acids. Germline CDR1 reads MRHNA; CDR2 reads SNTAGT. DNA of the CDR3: TGTGCCAGCAGTGCAGACTCCGGGACAGGGTTTGGCTACACCTTC. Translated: CASSADSGTGFGYTF.

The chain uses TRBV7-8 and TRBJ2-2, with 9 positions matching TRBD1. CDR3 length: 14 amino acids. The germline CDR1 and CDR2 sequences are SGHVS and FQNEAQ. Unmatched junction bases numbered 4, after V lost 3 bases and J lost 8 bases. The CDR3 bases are TGTGCCAGCAGCTTGGGACAGGGTTCTGGGGAGCTGTTTTTT. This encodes CASSLGQGSGELFF.

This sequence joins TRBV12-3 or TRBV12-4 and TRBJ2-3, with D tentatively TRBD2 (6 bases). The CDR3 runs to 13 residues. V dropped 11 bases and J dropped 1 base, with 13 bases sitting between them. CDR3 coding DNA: TGTGCCGCCCGGAGGGGCGGCACAGATACGCAGTATTTT. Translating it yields CAARRGGTDTQYF.

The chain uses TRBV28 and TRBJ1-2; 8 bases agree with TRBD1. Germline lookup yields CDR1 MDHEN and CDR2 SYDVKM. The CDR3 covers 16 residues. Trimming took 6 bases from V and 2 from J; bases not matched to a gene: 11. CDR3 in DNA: TGTGCCAGCAGCCAACCCCGGGACAGGATAAACTATGGCTACACCTTC. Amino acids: CASSQPRDRINYGYTF.